The rows below give T cell receptor beta chains drawn from one sample of a study of blood T cell repertoires in COVID-19. TCRdb's copy holds only in-frame clones and misses some; the assay was immunoSEQ multiplex PCR. The data show some 150,000 clones, around four fifths seen once. The sample was peripheral blood. These receptors came from a woman between 40 and 55 years old with active or convalescent COVID-19. CDR3s leave out the opening cysteine and the closing phenylalanine or tryptophan. Clone size is stated in some rows and not others, as once, few, many or a class when expanded.

j_call,v_call,clone_size,cdr3_aa
TRBJ2-2,TRBV9,.,ASSRGGANTGELF
TRBJ1-1,TRBV14,.,ASSPFRDTEAF
TRBJ1-5,TRBV11-2,.,ASSSQGDNQPQH
TRBJ1-2,TRBV7-2,.,ASSFRDTIPNYGYT
TRBJ1-2,TRBV30,.,AWSPGLVGYT
TRBJ2-7,TRBV27,once,ASSPRTGSYEQY
TRBJ2-2,TRBV2,.,ASSVLLARGNTGELF
TRBJ2-5,TRBV5-8,.,ASSSGASGRASAETQY
TRBJ1-2,TRBV5-1,.,ASSLDSIYGYT
TRBJ1-1,TRBV19,.,ASSYRDFTEAF
TRBJ2-1,TRBV11-2,.,ASSLDLVIAGEDEQF
TRBJ1-3,TRBV30,.,AFLDRERNTIY
TRBJ2-7,TRBV30,.,AWSVQGLNEQY
TRBJ1-3,TRBV9,once,ASSLGERNTIY
TRBJ2-7,TRBV6-5,.,ASAGGGGSYEQY
TRBJ1-6,TRBV15,few,ATSGGGRGSPLH
TRBJ2-7,TRBV7-2,.,ASSLRSPGQKHLTYEQY